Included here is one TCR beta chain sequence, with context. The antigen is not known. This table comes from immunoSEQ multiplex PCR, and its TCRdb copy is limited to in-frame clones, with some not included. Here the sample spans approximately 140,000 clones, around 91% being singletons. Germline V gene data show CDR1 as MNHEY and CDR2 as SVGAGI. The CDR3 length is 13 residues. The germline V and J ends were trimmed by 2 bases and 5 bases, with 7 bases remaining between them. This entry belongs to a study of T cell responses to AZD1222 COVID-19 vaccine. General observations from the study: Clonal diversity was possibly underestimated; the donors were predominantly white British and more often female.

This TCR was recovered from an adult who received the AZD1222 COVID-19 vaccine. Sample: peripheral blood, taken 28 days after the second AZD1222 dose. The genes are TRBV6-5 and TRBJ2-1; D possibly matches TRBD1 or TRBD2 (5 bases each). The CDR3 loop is CASSYVGDNEQFF. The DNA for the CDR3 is TGTGCCAGCAGTTACGTGGGGGACAATGAGCAGTTCTTC.